One sample yielded the 22 T cell receptor beta chains listed below, sequenced in a study of vaccination and CD4 T cells after COVID-19. Specified treatment: roughly nine-day PBMC culture with coronavirus spike peptide pools or control peptides (ViraFEST assay). The Oncomine TCR Beta short-read assay generated sequence data from the DNA of cultured CD4+ T cells. Via MiXCR, TCRdb re-called the PCR reads, giving one row per CDR3 protein. The sample lists some 7,400 distinct CDR3 sequences, around half occurring once. No antigen has been assigned to these receptors. The specimen was CD4+ T cells from blood, cultured in vitro. The source is a human donor who had recovered from COVID-19.

The chain links TRBV20-1 to TRBJ1-5; D is unclear. The CDR3 sequence is 12 residues long. The ends were cut back, 5 bases at V and 4 bases at J, with 9 bases in the middle. Germline CDR1 DFQATT, CDR2 SNEGSKA (reference sequence). The CDR3 sequence is CSASIPNQPQHF. The CDR3 DNA reads TGCAGTGCTTCGATCCCAAATCAGCCCCAGCATTTT.

CDR3 DNA sequence: TGTGCCAGCAGCTTAGCTGGGGGGTATGGCTACACCTTC. Translation gives CASSLAGGYGYTF. The chain recombines TRBV7-2 with TRBJ1-2; TRBD1 might be the D (5 bases). Germline V gives CDR1 SGHTA, CDR2 FQGNSA. Trimming removed 0 bases at V and 5 bases at J, with 7 bases between. The CDR3 covers 13 residues.

The chain links TRBV30 to TRBJ2-5; 8 positions match TRBD1. The CDR3 length is 14 residues. The junction had 9 bases not matched to a gene; V was cut back by 4 bases and J by 5 bases. Germline V gene sequence: CDR1 GTSNPN, CDR2 SVGIG (reference sequence). CDR3: CAWTRPGGLETQYF. The CDR3 nucleotides read TGTGCCTGGACGAGGCCAGGGGGCCTGGAGACCCAGTACTTC.

The V gene is TRBV2, the J gene TRBJ2-7, with TRBD1 matching 8 bases. Germline trimming cut 4 bases from V and 5 bases from J; bases unmatched to any gene: 10. The germline V gene encodes CDR1 SNHLY and CDR2 FYNNEI. CDR3 length: 15 amino acids. The CDR3 DNA reads TGTGCCAGCAGTGCGGGGACAGGCTTTGTCGACGAGCAGTACTTC. Residues: CASSAGTGFVDEQYF.

The genes are TRBV6-1 and TRBJ2-3; a weak D match, TRBD2 (5 bases). Trimming removed 9 bases from V and 2 bases from J, with 12 bases in between. This CDR3 has 13 amino acids. Germline CDR1 reads MNHNS; CDR2 reads SASEGT. CDR3 bases: TGTGCCAGTGGCGGGCAGACCACAGATACGCAGTATTTT. Amino acid sequence: CASGGQTTDTQYF.

This clonotype is medium-sized in the sample. The chain is built from TRBV12-5 and TRBJ1-4, with TRBD1 matching over 8 bases. The germline CDR1 and CDR2 sequences are LGHNT and FRNRAP. The CDR3 consists of 15 residues. V lost 1 base, J lost 7 bases, and 5 bases stayed unmatched. The CDR3 sequence: CASGLEDRAGEKLFF. The CDR3 DNA reads as TGTGCTAGTGGTTTGGAGGACAGGGCAGGTGAAAAACTGTTTTTT.

The chain couples TRBV27 to TRBJ2-7; a weak D match, TRBD1 (7 bases). The V and J ends lost 6 bases and 3 bases respectively, with 18 bases between them. This CDR3 has 15 amino acids. CDR1 and CDR2 (germline): MNHEY, SMNVEV (reference sequence). The CDR3 region has the DNA TGTGCCAGCAGATCGCACAGGGGAGGCCTCTACGAGCAGTACTTC. Amino acids: CASRSHRGGLYEQYF.

A few counts support this clonotype. The gene calls are TRBV9 and TRBJ2-5; D call uncertain. The germline V gene has CDR1 SGDLS and CDR2 YYNGEE. The CDR3 covers 12 residues. The V end lost 0 bases, the J end lost 7 bases, and 7 bases lay between the germline ends. The CDR3, as DNA: TGTGCCAGCAGCGTAGCCGATGGGACCCAGTACTTC. This encodes CASSVADGTQYF.

This clonotype was observed a handful of times. V usage is TRBV6-1 and J usage is TRBJ2-7, with 10 bases fitting TRBD1. In germline, CDR1 is MNHNS, CDR2 SASEGT. This CDR3 comprises 15 residues. V dropped 6 bases and J dropped 0; count of bases not matched to a gene: 5. CDR3 DNA sequence: TGTGCCAGCAGGCGACAGGGGGCTCCCTCCTACGAGCAGTACTTC. This translates into CASRRQGAPSYEQYF.

This clonotype was observed a handful of times. This chain joins TRBV18 and TRBJ1-2; D may be TRBD1 (5 bases). Trimming took off 5 bases at V and 4 bases at J, with 11 bases between the two ends. CDR1 and CDR2 (germline): KGHSH, LQKENI. CDR3 length equals 13 residues. The chain's CDR3 is CASSATAIYGYTF. The CDR3 bases are TGTGCCAGCTCAGCGACAGCAATCTATGGCTACACCTTC.

A few counts support this clonotype. The chain combines TRBV20-1 with TRBJ1-2; D might be TRBD1 (6 bases). V lost 5 bases, J lost 8 bases, and 15 bases lay in between. CDR1 and CDR2 from the germline V gene are DFQATT and SNEGSKA (reference sequence). The CDR3 loop spans 12 amino acids. The CDR3 spells CSAADSFDGYTF. The CDR3 bases are TGCAGTGCTGCGGACAGTTTTGACGGCTACACCTTC.

The sample holds a few counts of this clonotype. This rearrangement joins TRBV7-2 to TRBJ1-2, with D uncertain. The V end lost 1 base, the J end lost 2 bases, and 8 bases lay between the germline ends. Germline V CDR1 and CDR2: SGHTA, FQGNSA. This CDR3 contains 14 residues. The CDR3 bases are TGTGCCAGCAGCTTAGAGGCCAGAAACTATGGCTACACCTTC. It yields the protein CASSLEARNYGYTF.

The chain combines TRBV6-2 or TRBV6-3 with TRBJ2-1; 8 positions match TRBD2. V dropped 6 bases and J dropped 4; count of bases not matched to a gene: 11. The CDR3 consists of 16 residues. The V gene's germline CDR1 is MNHEY and CDR2 SVGEGT. The CDR3 nucleotides are TGTGCCAGCAGCCCACGAAGCGGGGGACCATACAATGAGCAGTTCTTC. Its translation: CASSPRSGGPYNEQFF.

This chain links TRBV28 with TRBJ2-4; weak D call: TRBD2 (5 bases). The CDR3 runs 16 residues. Germline lookup yields CDR1 MDHEN and CDR2 SYDVKM. Trimming took 4 bases from V and 0 from J, leaving 13 bases between them. The DNA of the CDR3 is TGTGCCAGCAGTTCCTCCCTAACTAGAGCCAAAAACATTCAGTACTTC. Encoded protein: CASSSSLTRAKNIQYF.

The sample holds one count of this clonotype. The chain uses TRBV19 and TRBJ2-7, with 7 bases fitting TRBD1. The trim removed 4 bases at V and 2 bases at J, leaving 8 bases unmatched. Germline CDR1 and CDR2: LNHDA and SQIVND (reference sequence). The CDR3 has 15 amino acids. The CDR3 DNA sequence: TGTGCCAGTAGTACCCGAACAGGGGCCACCTACGAGCAGTACTTC. Protein: CASSTRTGATYEQYF.

The rearrangement joins TRBV6-4 to TRBJ1-5; D call uncertain. The CDR3 runs to 15 residues. Per germline, CDR1 MRHNA and CDR2 SNTAGT. Trimming removed 8 bases at V and 1 base at J, with 15 bases between. The CDR3 protein is CASLFGGISNQPQHF. CDR3 nucleotide sequence: TGTGCCAGCCTCTTTGGAGGTATCAGCAATCAGCCCCAGCATTTT.

The chain carries TRBV6-1 and TRBJ2-1, with D perhaps given as TRBD1 or TRBD2 (5 bases each). Germline V gives CDR1 MNHNS, CDR2 SASEGT. The CDR3 sequence is 14 residues long. The ends were cut back, 6 bases at V and 8 bases at J, with 17 bases in the middle. Written as DNA, the CDR3 is TGTGCCAGCAGAGTCGGACCGGGGCCCCATGAGCAGTTCTTC. This sequence encodes CASRVGPGPHEQFF.

This chain links TRBV6-5 with TRBJ1-1; D might be TRBD1 (5 bases). In germline, CDR1 is MNHEY, CDR2 SVGAGI. The CDR3 is 16 amino acids. V lost 0 bases to trimming and J lost 0 bases, with 11 bases between them. This CDR3 is CASSYSGRGMNTEAFF. CDR3 in DNA: TGTGCCAGCAGTTACTCGGGACGGGGAATGAACACTGAAGCTTTCTTT.

J is TRBJ1-5 and V is TRBV19; D perhaps matches TRBD1 (6 bases). The CDR3 runs 16 residues. V was trimmed by 3 bases and J by 2 bases, leaving 14 bases between them. From germline, CDR1 is LNHDA and CDR2 SQIVND (reference sequence). CDR3: CASSIIQGTRNQPQHF. DNA of the CDR3: TGTGCCAGTAGTATCATACAGGGCACCCGCAATCAGCCCCAGCATTTT.

This clonotype is classed as large. The chain carries TRBV12-3 or TRBV12-4 and TRBJ1-6; 9 nucleotides agree with TRBD1. The CDR3 is 18 residues long. V was clipped by 5 bases and J by 0 bases; unmatched bases: 8. The DNA of the CDR3 is TGTGCCAGCAGTCGGACAGGGGCGAAAAGCTCCTATAATTCACCCCTCCACTTT. Its protein product is CASSRTGAKSSYNSPLHF.

This clonotype has just a few counts. DNA for the CDR3: TGCGCCAGCAGCTTGGGCCGTAGATACACAGATACGCAGTATTTT. This encodes CASSLGRRYTDTQYF. V and J are TRBV5-1 and TRBJ2-3; D is undetermined. The CDR3 extends over 15 amino acids. From germline, CDR1 is SGHRS and CDR2 YFSETQ. Between the trimmed V and J ends, which lost 0 bases and 2 bases, there was a span of 10 bases.

This chain uses TRBV19 with TRBJ1-5, with D hard to call. This CDR3 region has 12 residues. The V and J ends lost 3 bases and 6 bases respectively, with 6 bases between them. From germline, CDR1 is LNHDA and CDR2 SQIVND (reference sequence). The CDR3 sequence is CASSIRSQPQHF. For the CDR3, the DNA is TGTGCCAGTAGTATCCGTAGTCAGCCCCAGCATTTT. Full variable domain (outside the CDR3, taken from reference TRBV19 and TRBJ1-5): DGGITQSPKYLFRKEGQNVTLSCEQNLNHDAMYWYRQDPGQGLRLIYYSQIVNDFQKGDIAEGYSVSREKKESFPLTVTSAQKNPTAFYLCASSIRSQPQHFGDGTRLSIL.